These 5 T cell receptor beta chains originate from one sample sequenced in a study of blood T cell repertoires in COVID-19. Libraries were prepared by immunoSEQ multiplex PCR; TCRdb keeps only in-frame clonotypes and omits some of them. The sample lists under 300,000 clones, 75% to 90% seen once, with 2.5% to 3.5% in the top ten. The sequenced sample consisted of PBMCs or T cells enriched from blood (not recorded which). The receptors here all came from a woman aged 40 to 55 who had been exposed to COVID-19.

The V and J genes are TRBV12-3 or TRBV12-4 and TRBJ2-7; TRBD1 agrees at 8 bases. Trimming removed 7 bases from V and 12 bases from J; junction bases left unmatched: 11. This CDR3 is built from 12 residues. The CDR3 DNA sequence: TGTGCCAGCACCCCGGACAGGGTATTGCTGTACTTC. Its protein product is CASTPDRVLLYF.

Notes on this clone: Other nucleotide sequences from this sample produce the same CDR3. This chain joins TRBV6-2 or TRBV6-3 and TRBJ2-2; D gene ambiguous. Deletions cut 4 bases from V and 3 bases from J, with 3 bases between. Germline CDR1 reads MNHEY; CDR2 reads SVGEGT. The CDR3 consists of 12 residues. The DNA for the CDR3 is TGTGCCAGCAGTTCGGACACCGGGGAGCTGTTTTTT. Its translation: CASSSDTGELFF.

V and J are TRBV9 and TRBJ2-2, with 11 bases aligning to TRBD2. This CDR3 has 15 residues. The V gene's germline CDR1 is SGDLS and CDR2 YYNGEE. V shed 4 bases, J shed 7 bases, and the junction held 6 bases outside the gene matches. CDR3 in DNA: TGTGCCAGCAGCCAGACTAGCGGGAATGTCGGGGAGCTGTTTTTT. This sequence encodes CASSQTSGNVGELFF.

This chain connects TRBV6-5 to TRBJ1-2; 8 bases are shared with TRBD1. The CDR3 is 13 residues long. Trimming cost V 6 bases and J 7 bases; bases outside gene matches: 7. Germline V CDR1 and CDR2: MNHEY, SVGAGI. CDR3 sequence (DNA): TGTGCCAGCAGCCTTGACAGGGGTTCTGGCTACACCTTC. Translating gives CASSLDRGSGYTF.

V usage is TRBV5-4 and J usage is TRBJ2-4, with TRBD1 matching over 9 bases. The trim removed 5 bases at V and 8 bases at J, leaving 8 bases unmatched. Germline V gene lookup returns CDR1 SGHNT and CDR2 YYREEE (reference sequence). The CDR3 is made up of 14 amino acids. CDR3 sequence: CASRTTGGRDIQYF. The CDR3 DNA sequence: TGTGCCAGCAGGACGACAGGGGGGAGGGACATTCAGTACTTC.